Listed below are T cell receptor beta chains from one sample, sequenced in a study of blood T cell repertoires in COVID-19. Measured with immunoSEQ multiplex PCR; TCRdb has only the in-frame clones, and not every one. Of about 230,000 clones listed, over 65% were seen once; the top ten hold around 2.5%. The sample taken for sequencing was peripheral blood. Every receptor here comes from a woman in her 70s with active or convalescent COVID-19. Each CDR3 is given with its conserved first and last residue. A D gene is named only where the DNA matches it firmly. Some rows have no size entry. The others give once, few or many, or a class for an expanded clone.

d_call j_call clone_size v_call cdr3_nt cdr3_aa
. TRBJ2-2 few TRBV2 TGTGCCAGCAAGCAGGGCCCCACCGGGGAGCTGTTTTTT CASKQGPTGELFF
TRBD1 TRBJ1-1 few TRBV7-2 TGTGCCAGCAGCCCGACAGGGAATCGGGTGAACACTGAAGCTTTCTTT CASSPTGNRVNTEAFF
TRBD2 TRBJ2-1 . TRBV13 TGTGCCAGCAGCCGCCCTGGCGTTGGCGGGAGACCCCAGGGTGAGCAGTTCTTC CASSRPGVGGRPQGEQFF
. TRBJ1-2 . TRBV3-1/TRBV3-2 TGTGCCAGCAGCCGGGAGTTCGACACCTTC CASSREFDTF
. TRBJ2-2 . TRBV6-5 TGTGCCAGCAGTTCGAGGACCGGGGAGCTGTTTTTT CASSSRTGELFF
TRBD1 TRBJ2-7 . TRBV6-6 TGTGCCAGTTCGGGGCAAGGAGGACAGGGGTCCTACGAGCAGTACTTC CASSGQGGQGSYEQYF
TRBD2 TRBJ2-3 . TRBV4-3 TGCGCCAGCAGCCAAGAAGCGTCCCTCCGGGGGGGGACAGATACGCAGTATTTT CASSQEASLRGGTDTQYF
. TRBJ1-5 . TRBV28 TGTGCCAGCAGAAGTATCCTCCCTTCGAGGCCCCAGCATTTT CASRSILPSRPQHF
TRBD2 TRBJ2-1 . TRBV18 TGTGCCAGCTCACTTAGCTCGGGCGGGGGGGCGACCTACAATGAGCAGTTCTTC CASSLSSGGGATYNEQFF
TRBD2 TRBJ2-7 . TRBV18 TGTGCCAGCTCCCCCAGAGCGGGGATTACCTACGAGCAGTACTTC CASSPRAGITYEQYF
. TRBJ2-2 . TRBV7-8 TGTGCCAGCAGGCTTCAGGGGCCTTGGACCGGGGAGCTGTTTTTT CASRLQGPWTGELFF
. TRBJ1-6 . TRBV7-8 TGTGCCAGCAGCTTTGGACAATATAATTCACCCCTCCACTTT CASSFGQYNSPLHF
. TRBJ1-4 . TRBV7-2 TGTGCCAGCAGCCCGGGGGGGTCCTGGTTTAATGAAAAATTGTTTTTT CASSPGGSWFNEKLFF
. TRBJ2-1 . TRBV3-1/TRBV3-2 TGTGCCAGCAGCCAAGATACCGGGGGCTACAATGAGCAGTTCTTC CASSQDTGGYNEQFF
. TRBJ1-2 . TRBV2 TGTGCCAGCAGTGAGCAGGTTACCTATGGCTACACCTTC CASSEQVTYGYTF
TRBD2 TRBJ2-3 . TRBV7-7 TGTGCCAGCAGCTTAGAAGCGGGGGAGACAGATACGCAGTATTTT CASSLEAGETDTQYF
TRBD1 TRBJ1-4 . TRBV6-1 TGTGCCAGCAGTGACATACAGGGGGCTGGTGAAAAACTGTTTTTT CASSDIQGAGEKLFF
. TRBJ2-2 . TRBV5-1 TGCGCCAGCATTTCAGGGGGGACGTCGAACACCGGGGAGCTGTTTTTT CASISGGTSNTGELFF
. TRBJ1-5 . TRBV7-2 TGTGCCAGCAGCTTATTCGAGGGCCAGCCCCAGCATTTT CASSLFEGQPQHF
TRBD1 TRBJ1-6 . TRBV5-4 TGTGCCAGCAGCTTGGACAGGGGCAATTCACCCCTCCACTTT CASSLDRGNSPLHF
TRBD1 TRBJ2-7 . TRBV6-6 TGTGCCAGCAGTGGGACGACAGGGAAACACGAGCAGTACTTC CASSGTTGKHEQYF
. TRBJ1-5 . TRBV18 TGTGCCAGCTCACTTGGACAGTTCCTCAATCAGCCCCAGCATTTT CASSLGQFLNQPQHF
TRBD1 TRBJ1-1 . TRBV6-5 TGTGCCAGCACCCTTACCCTGACAGGGGGCACTGAAGCTTTCTTT CASTLTLTGGTEAFF
. TRBJ2-2 . TRBV19 TGTGCCAGTTTGGACAGTGCGGGCACCGGGGAGCTGTTTTTT CASLDSAGTGELFF
TRBD1 TRBJ1-2 . TRBV5-6 TGTGCCAGCAGCTTGGACAGGGGCCATGGCTACACCTTC CASSLDRGHGYTF
. TRBJ1-1 . TRBV3-1/TRBV3-2 TGTGCCAGCAGCCGGCCGCGGGAGAAAGCTTTCTTT CASSRPREKAFF
. TRBJ2-7 few TRBV13 TGTGCCAGCAGCTTGTTCCCTGCAGGGCCCCCAACCTACGTGCAGTACTTC CASSLFPAGPPTYVQYF
TRBD2 TRBJ2-7 . TRBV3-1/TRBV3-2 TGTGCCAGCAGCCAAAGGCTAGCGGGAGAAGGCGAGCAGTACTTC CASSQRLAGEGEQYF
. TRBJ1-1 . TRBV4-3 TGCGCCAGCAGCCATTCCTTGGGGGGTGGATCTGGGGAAGCTTTCTTT CASSHSLGGGSGEAFF